The 29 T cell receptor beta chains below come from one sample, sequenced in a study of PD-L1 blockade in urothelial cancer. Sequencing was performed with immunoSEQ multiplex PCR; in TCRdb, only in-frame clones are kept and a portion is missing. This table holds 57,000 or so clones, over 75% found once. Sequenced here: PBMCs, sampled around atezolizumab (anti-PD-L1) treatment. The source is a man between 65 and 85 years old with urothelial cancer.

The V gene is TRBV5-1, the J gene TRBJ2-7, with 13 bases that match TRBD2. The ends lost 3 bases at V and 4 bases at J; junction bases unmatched: 4. Germline CDR1 SGHRS, CDR2 YFSETQ. The CDR3 has 15 residues. This CDR3 is CASSSGLAGEYEQYF. The CDR3 DNA is TGCGCCAGCAGCTCCGGACTAGCGGGAGAGTACGAGCAGTACTTC.

The chain combines TRBV4-2 with TRBJ2-7; D possibly corresponds to TRBD2 (5 bases). V was trimmed by 1 base and J by 5 bases, leaving 12 bases between them. Germline loops: CDR1 LGHNA, CDR2 YNFKEQ. The CDR3 totals 14 residues. The CDR3 nucleotides read TGTGCCAGCAGCCAAGTACGGGGATTCCACGAGCAGTACTTC. The encoded protein is CASSQVRGFHEQYF.

V usage is TRBV5-1 and J usage is TRBJ2-1; D unclear. V gave up 1 base and J gave up 2 bases, with 13 bases separating them. The CDR3 has 16 residues. Per germline, CDR1 SGHRS and CDR2 YFSETQ. CDR3: CASSLQNPVAYNEQFF. DNA of the CDR3: TGCGCCAGCAGCTTGCAGAATCCAGTGGCCTACAATGAGCAGTTCTTC.

This clone was counted once. This chain connects TRBV28 to TRBJ2-1; D remains unclear. The length of the CDR3 is 13 residues. Deletions cut 5 bases from V and 1 base from J, with 6 bases between. The germline gives CDR1 MDHEN, CDR2 SYDVKM. In nucleotides, the CDR3 is TGTGCCAGCAGTCCTTCTTCCTACAATGAGCAGTTCTTC. This codes for CASSPSSYNEQFF. Using reference TRBV28 and TRBJ2-1 for the parts outside the CDR3, the full variable domain is DVKVTQSSRYLVKRTGEKVFLECVQDMDHENMFWYRQDPGLGLRLIYFSYDVKMKEKGDIPEGYSVSREKKERFSLILESASTNQTSMYLCASSPSSYNEQFFGPGTRLTVL.

V usage is TRBV18 and J usage is TRBJ2-1; TRBD1 agrees at 7 bases. Germline V gene sequence: CDR1 KGHSH, CDR2 LQKENI. With 1 base clipped from V and 4 bases from J, the junction kept 4 bases outside the gene matches. The CDR3 consists of 15 residues. For the CDR3, the DNA is TGTGCCAGCTCACCACAGGGACAGCCGTACAATGAGCAGTTCTTC. Translated, it gives CASSPQGQPYNEQFF.

This chain connects TRBV2 to TRBJ2-1; 10 bases are shared with TRBD1. The germline gives CDR1 SNHLY, CDR2 FYNNEI. The CDR3 is made up of 14 amino acids. J lost 5 bases, V lost 6 bases, and 4 bases had no gene match. For the CDR3, the DNA is TGTGCCAGCAGCCAGACAGGGGGCCACAATGAGCAGTTCTTC. This codes for CASSQTGGHNEQFF.

V usage is TRBV9 and J usage is TRBJ2-2; no clear D. V dropped 0 bases and J dropped 5 bases, with 5 bases sitting between them. This CDR3 has 13 residues. From germline, CDR1 is SGDLS and CDR2 YYNGEE. The CDR3 bases are TGTGCCAGCAGCGTAGTAACAACCGGGGAGCTGTTTTTT. It yields the protein CASSVVTTGELFF.

CDR3: CASSLGAGNYGYTF. The CDR3, as DNA: TGTGCCAGCAGCTTGGGAGCAGGGAACTATGGCTACACCTTC. This sequence joins TRBV5-4 and TRBJ1-2; a weak D match, TRBD1 (5 bases). This CDR3 has 14 residues. V was shortened by 0 bases and J by 2 bases, with 8 bases between the two germline ends. The germline V gene has CDR1 SGHNT and CDR2 YYREEE (reference sequence).

This clone has more than one count but fewer than ten. CDR3: CASSTAFGWVETEAFF. The CDR3 region has the DNA TGTGCCAGTAGTACCGCATTCGGGTGGGTGGAGACTGAAGCTTTCTTT. V gene TRBV19 combines with J gene TRBJ1-1; D is uncertain. Germline V gives CDR1 LNHDA, CDR2 SQIVND (reference sequence). The CDR3 sequence is 16 residues long. Trimming cost V 4 bases and J 5 bases, with 20 bases left between them.

This sequence joins TRBV5-4 and TRBJ2-1; 10 nucleotides align to TRBD2. After removal of 4 bases from V and 4 bases from J, the junction contained 8 bases not matched to a gene. The V gene's germline CDR1 is SGHNT and CDR2 YYREEE (reference sequence). The CDR3 extends over 16 amino acids. The CDR3 sequence: CASSTRTSGSYNEQFF. The CDR3 nucleotides are TGTGCCAGCAGCACCAGGACTAGCGGCTCATACAATGAGCAGTTCTTC.

V usage is TRBV5-4 and J usage is TRBJ2-7; TRBD1 matches 7 bases. CDR3 size: 14 residues. V lost 2 bases, J lost 5 bases, and 7 bases stayed unmatched. CDR1 and CDR2 (germline): SGHNT, YYREEE (reference sequence). Here the CDR3 reads CASSFIDRVDEQYF. The CDR3 nucleotides are TGTGCCAGCAGCTTCATTGACAGGGTCGACGAGCAGTACTTC.

The chain links TRBV12-5 to TRBJ1-4; 7 bases align to TRBD1. The CDR3 covers 12 residues. V gave up 2 bases and J gave up 16 bases; unmatched junction bases: 7. CDR1 and CDR2 from the germline V gene are LGHNT and FRNRAP. The CDR3 DNA reads TGTGCTAGTGGTTTGTCCGTGGGACAGACGTTTTTT. Its protein is CASGLSVGQTFF.

The chain couples TRBV7-2 to TRBJ1-2; D not resolved. Germline V gene lookup returns CDR1 SGHTA and CDR2 FQGNSA. Trimming removed 2 bases at V and 8 bases at J, with 12 bases between. The length of the CDR3 is 13 residues. The CDR3 sequence is CASSLYDSGGYTF. For the CDR3, the DNA is TGTGCCAGCAGCTTATATGATTCGGGGGGCTACACCTTC.

This clone was seen only a few times. The chain recombines TRBV5-4 with TRBJ2-5, with TRBD2 matching over 13 bases. Germline CDR1 reads SGHNT; CDR2 reads YYREEE (reference sequence). The V segment lost 4 bases and the J segment 5 bases; nucleotides outside the gene matches: 8. This CDR3 spans 16 amino acids. The CDR3 loop is CASSPGLAGEWETQYF. In DNA, the CDR3 is TGTGCCAGCAGCCCAGGACTAGCGGGAGAATGGGAGACCCAGTACTTC.

The gene calls are TRBV2 and TRBJ2-5; 8 bases line up with TRBD2. Germline V gene sequence: CDR1 SNHLY, CDR2 FYNNEI. V lost 6 bases, J lost 3 bases, and 12 bases stayed unmatched. CDR3 length: 16 amino acids. CDR3 protein: CASRGEVAGWEETQYF. CDR3 nucleotides: TGTGCCAGCAGGGGAGAAGTAGCGGGATGGGAAGAGACCCAGTACTTC.

This rearrangement joins TRBV19 to TRBJ1-5; unclear D gene. The germline V gene encodes CDR1 LNHDA and CDR2 SQIVND (reference sequence). This CDR3 has 13 amino acids. V was shortened by 7 bases and J by 2 bases, with 9 bases between the two germline ends. The CDR3 sequence: CASNPGRNQPQHF. The DNA for the CDR3 is TGTGCCAGTAACCCGGGTCGCAATCAGCCCCAGCATTTT.

The rearrangement links TRBV9 to TRBJ2-1, with 9 nucleotides matching TRBD1. The length of the CDR3 is 16 residues. J was trimmed by 3 bases and V by 3 bases; bases with no gene match: 7. Germline CDR1 SGDLS, CDR2 YYNGEE. CDR3 protein: CASSAQQGAFYNEQFF. The CDR3 region has the DNA TGTGCCAGCAGCGCACAACAGGGGGCTTTCTACAATGAGCAGTTCTTC.

The rearrangement uses TRBV19 and TRBJ2-7; TRBD1 agrees at 9 bases. The CDR3 totals 16 residues. The germline V gene has CDR1 LNHDA and CDR2 SQIVND (reference sequence). With 5 bases clipped from V and 4 bases from J, the junction kept 12 bases outside the gene matches. The CDR3 DNA is TGTGCCAGTAGTCAACAAAGGGGACAGGGCCCTTACGAGCAGTACTTC. It encodes CASSQQRGQGPYEQYF.

This clone was seen only a few times. V gene TRBV6-5 combines with J gene TRBJ2-7; TRBD2 matches 12 bases. Unmatched junction bases numbered 6, after V lost 6 bases and J lost 3 bases. The CDR3 totals 15 residues. The germline V gene encodes CDR1 MNHEY and CDR2 SVGAGI. The CDR3 protein is CASSALAGGLYEQYF. CDR3 in DNA: TGTGCCAGCAGCGCCCTAGCGGGAGGGCTCTACGAGCAGTACTTC.

The chain joins TRBV7-2 to TRBJ2-1, with 7 bases identical to TRBD2. The ends lost 1 base at V and 6 bases at J; junction bases unmatched: 6. Germline assignment: CDR1 SGHTA and CDR2 FQGNSA. The CDR3 runs to 15 residues. The CDR3 protein is CASSLGGRALNEQFF. For the CDR3, the DNA is TGTGCCAGCAGCTTAGGAGGGAGGGCCCTCAATGAGCAGTTCTTC.

CDR3 sequence reads: CASHESGATNEKLFF. Here the CDR3 DNA reads TGCGCCAGCCACGAGTCGGGGGCAACTAATGAAAAACTGTTTTTT. The rearrangement joins TRBV5-1 to TRBJ1-4; a possible D gene is TRBD1 (5 bases). Trimming cost V 7 bases and J 0 bases, with 13 bases left between them. This CDR3 spans 15 amino acids. CDR1 is SGHRS and CDR2 is YFSETQ in the germline V gene.

V and J are TRBV6-1 and TRBJ2-1; 12 bases fit TRBD2. J gave up 4 bases and V 6 bases, and 4 bases lay outside the gene matches. There are 15 residues in the CDR3. CDR1 is MNHNS, CDR2 SASEGT, per germline. CDR3 DNA: TGTGCCAGCAGCGTGGGACTAGCGGGTTACAATGAGCAGTTCTTC. Translating gives CASSVGLAGYNEQFF.

About this clone itself: Relative to the germline gene, one junction end is altered; a read error may explain this. This rearrangement joins TRBV7-7 to TRBJ1-3; possibly TRBD1 for D (6 bases). Germline CDR1 reads SSHAT; CDR2 reads FNYEAQ (reference sequence). This CDR3 contains 16 residues. CDR3 residues: CASSPRRGLSGNTIYF. The CDR3 nucleotides are TGTGCTAGCAGCCCCCGCAGGGGCCTCTCTGGAAACACCATATATTTT.

V gene TRBV5-1 combines with J gene TRBJ2-2; D uncertain. This CDR3 comprises 15 residues. Germline V gene lookup returns CDR1 SGHRS and CDR2 YFSETQ. V was trimmed by 1 base and J by 0 bases, leaving 7 bases between them. CDR3 in DNA: TGCGCCAGCAGCTTGCTAGGTTCGAACACCGGGGAGCTGTTTTTT. It is translated as CASSLLGSNTGELFF.

This clone was seen once. The CDR3 DNA reads as TGTGCCAGCGGCCAAGTGGCGCTGGGCAGGGGCTACACCTTC. It translates to CASGQVALGRGYTF. This sequence joins TRBV27 and TRBJ1-2; D is uncertain. The length of the CDR3 is 14 residues. V was trimmed by 8 bases and J by 8 bases, leaving 21 bases between them. CDR1 is MNHEY and CDR2 is SMNVEV in the germline V gene (reference sequence).

The chain uses TRBV2 and TRBJ1-3; 9 nucleotides align to TRBD1. The V gene end was trimmed by 11 bases and the J gene end by 2 bases; junction bases not matched to a gene: 4. Germline V gives CDR1 SNHLY, CDR2 FYNNEI. The CDR3 consists of 13 residues. The CDR3 DNA reads as TGTGCCGCCAGGACAGGGGCTGGAAACACCATATATTTT. Its protein product is CAARTGAGNTIYF.

The chain joins TRBV9 to TRBJ2-7, with 7 bases matching TRBD1. CDR1 is SGDLS, CDR2 YYNGEE, per germline. The CDR3 sequence is 14 residues long. Trimming cost V 0 bases and J 6 bases; bases outside gene matches: 6. The DNA for the CDR3 is TGTGCCAGCAGCGTAGGGGACAGCACGCGCGAGCAGTACTTC. It translates to CASSVGDSTREQYF.

The V and J genes are TRBV19 and TRBJ1-1; D call uncertain. There are 14 residues in the CDR3. From germline, CDR1 is LNHDA and CDR2 SQIVND (reference sequence). Trimming took off 3 bases at V and 0 bases at J, with 8 bases between the two ends. CDR3 DNA sequence: TGTGCCAGTAGTATTCCCAGGCTGAACACTGAAGCTTTCTTT. This codes for CASSIPRLNTEAFF.

The chain is built from TRBV5-1 and TRBJ2-1; D perhaps matches TRBD2 (5 bases). Germline V gene data show CDR1 as SGHRS and CDR2 as YFSETQ. V dropped 6 bases and J dropped 5 bases, with 9 bases sitting between them. This CDR3 is 12 amino acids long. CDR3 bases: TGCGCCAGCACCTTCGGGGACAATGAGCAGTTCTTC. Its protein product is CASTFGDNEQFF.